The 22 T cell receptor beta chains below all came from one sample that was sequenced in a study of PD-L1 blockade in urothelial cancer. The data were produced by immunoSEQ multiplex PCR, yet TCRdb's version contains in-frame clones alone and is incomplete. The sample consists of fewer than 60,000 clones, around four fifths of them appearing once. Time point noted: pretreatment peripheral blood. Here the sequenced sample was PBMCs, taken around atezolizumab (anti-PD-L1) treatment. The receptors stem from a man aged 45-65 years with urothelial cancer.

The chain couples TRBV6-1 to TRBJ2-5, with TRBD1 matching over 10 bases. Near its end, the DNA agrees better with TRBJ2-7, so the J call may be wrong. CDR3 length: 18 residues. The V gene's germline CDR1 is MNHNS and CDR2 SASEGT. Here the CDR3 DNA reads TGTGCCAGCAGTGTTGGGCGACTGACAGGGGGCGTCTTCTACGAGCAGTACTTC. It specifies CASSVGRLTGGVFYEQYF.

This chain joins TRBV7-8 and TRBJ1-2; TRBD1 matches 7 bases. The CDR3 is 15 amino acids. The V gene end was trimmed by 4 bases and the J gene end by 0 bases; junction bases not matched to a gene: 5. Per germline, CDR1 SGHVS and CDR2 FQNEAQ. The CDR3 region is CASSSRDSANYGYTF. In DNA, the CDR3 is TGTGCCAGCAGCTCCCGGGACAGCGCTAACTATGGCTACACCTTC.

The chain couples TRBV18 to TRBJ1-1, with TRBD1 matching 7 bases. Losses at the gene ends were 3 bases for V and 5 bases for J; bases not matched to a gene: 6. Germline-derived CDR1 and CDR2 are KGHSH and LQKENI. The CDR3 is made up of 14 amino acids. Here the CDR3 reads CASSPLTGMTEAFF. The CDR3 DNA is TGTGCCAGCTCACCCCTGACAGGGATGACTGAAGCTTTCTTT.

The chain carries TRBV10-2 and TRBJ2-1, with 8 bases identical to TRBD2. J lost 6 bases, V lost 4 bases, and 8 bases had no gene match. Germline values: CDR1 WSHSY, CDR2 SAAADI. The CDR3 contains 15 residues. The CDR3 loop reads CASSGSGLGFNEQFF. In nucleotides, the CDR3 is TGCGCCAGCAGTGGTTCGGGACTAGGGTTCAATGAGCAGTTCTTC.

This clone was seen once. V is TRBV6-4 and J is TRBJ2-1; D perhaps matches TRBD1 (7 bases). The CDR3 totals 17 residues. Germline CDR1 and CDR2: MRHNA and SNTAGT. Deletions cut 6 bases from V and 2 bases from J, with 20 bases between. The CDR3 reads CASSMTGAGQPYNEQFF. Here the CDR3 DNA reads TGTGCCAGCAGCATGACTGGGGCGGGACAGCCCTACAATGAGCAGTTCTTC.

The V and J genes are TRBV25-1 and TRBJ1-4; TRBD1 matches at 9 bases. The CDR3 has 15 residues. The germline V gene encodes CDR1 MGHDK and CDR2 SYGVNS. With 4 bases clipped from V and 7 bases from J, the junction kept 7 bases outside the gene matches. CDR3 nucleotide sequence: TGTGCCAGCAGTGCATACAGGGGGCAAGGTGAAAAACTGTTTTTT. This encodes CASSAYRGQGEKLFF.

V is TRBV29-1 and J is TRBJ2-3, with TRBD1 matching over 11 bases. The CDR3 length is 15 residues. V trimming: 3 bases; J trimming: 4 bases; junction bases outside the gene matches: 6. Germline V gene data show CDR1 as SQVTM and CDR2 as ANQGSEA. CDR3 protein: CSVEGDRGVADTQYF. DNA of the CDR3: TGCAGCGTTGAGGGGGACAGGGGGGTAGCAGATACGCAGTATTTT.

J is TRBJ2-7 and V is TRBV7-2, with TRBD1 matching 9 bases. Unmatched junction bases numbered 4, after V lost 1 base and J lost 0 bases. The CDR3 has 16 residues. CDR1 SGHTA and CDR2 FQGNSA come from the germline V gene. This CDR3 reads CASSLDGQGTSYEQYF. The CDR3 DNA follows: TGTGCCAGCAGCTTAGACGGACAGGGGACCTCCTACGAGCAGTACTTC. Supplemented by reference TRBV7-2 and TRBJ2-7, the full variable domain reads GAGVSQSPSNKVTEKGKDVELRCDPISGHTALYWYRQSLGQGLEFLIYFQGNSAPDKSGLPSDRFSAERTGGSVSTLTIQRTQQEDSAVYLCASSLDGQGTSYEQYFGPGTRLTVT.

The genes are TRBV5-6 and TRBJ1-1, with 10 bases lining up with TRBD1. The germline V gene encodes CDR1 SGHDT and CDR2 YYEEEE. There are 13 residues in the CDR3. J gave up 12 bases and V 4 bases, and 9 bases lay outside the gene matches. The CDR3 DNA sequence: TGTGCCAGCAGCCGAGACAGGGGGCCGGTACCTTTCTTT. It yields the protein CASSRDRGPVPFF. The variable domain in full, completed from reference TRBV5-6 and TRBJ1-1, reads DAGVTQSPTHLIKTRGQQVTLRCSPKSGHDTVSWYQQALGQGPQFIFQYYEEEERQRGNFPDRFSGHQFPNYSSELNVNALLLGDSALYLCASSRDRGPVPFFGQGTRLTVV.

The gene calls are TRBV10-3 and TRBJ1-6, with D possibly TRBD1 on 5 matching bases. The V end was cut by 4 bases, the J end by 7 bases, with 11 bases between. Germline lookup yields CDR1 ENHRY and CDR2 SYGVKD. This CDR3 is built from 14 residues. CDR3 nucleotides: TGTGCCATCAGTGTGGGGCAGGGAAATTCACCCCTCCACTTT. Amino acid sequence: CAISVGQGNSPLHF.

This sequence joins TRBV4-1 and TRBJ1-3; no clear D gene. Germline loops: CDR1 MGHRA, CDR2 YSYEKL. The CDR3 has 15 amino acids. V lost 1 base and J 2 bases, leaving 9 bases between the germline ends. The DNA of the CDR3 is TGCGCCAGCAGCCAAGCGGGTCGAGCTGGAAACACCATATATTTT. It translates to CASSQAGRAGNTIYF.

The chain carries TRBV5-5 and TRBJ2-5, with TRBD2 as a possible D gene (6 bases). CDR3 length: 15 residues. V was clipped by 0 bases and J by 5 bases, with 14 bases between them. Per the germline V gene, CDR1 is SGHKS and CDR2 is YYEKEE (reference sequence). The CDR3 region is CASSLGRVGGETQYF. The CDR3 nucleotides read TGTGCCAGCAGCTTGGGCAGGGTTGGGGGGGAGACCCAGTACTTC. Drawing the rest from reference TRBV5-5 and TRBJ2-5, the complete variable domain is DAGVTQSPTHLIKTRGQQVTLRCSPISGHKSVSWYQQVLGQGPQFIFQYYEKEERGRGNFPDRFSARQFPNYSSELNVNALLLGDSALYLCASSLGRVGGETQYFGPGTRLLVL.

The gene calls are TRBV5-4 and TRBJ2-3; 9 nucleotides match TRBD2. The CDR3 has 15 amino acids. CDR1 SGHNT and CDR2 YYREEE come from the germline V gene (reference sequence). V dropped 3 bases and J dropped 4; count of bases not matched to a gene: 6. CDR3 protein: CASSWRGGMSDTQYF. The CDR3 DNA sequence: TGTGCCAGCAGCTGGCGGGGGGGAATGTCAGATACGCAGTATTTT.

This clone is medium-sized (0.01 to 0.1%). An end of the junction does not agree with germline; a read error may underlie this. The chain uses TRBV11-3 and TRBJ1-6; unclear D gene. Per germline, CDR1 SGHNT and CDR2 YENEEA. This CDR3 is 13 amino acids long. This CDR3 reads CASSLSGNSPLHF. CDR3 in DNA: TGTGCCAGCAGCTTAAGCGGTAATTCGCCCCTCCACTTT.

CDR3 amino acids: CASSPSARENEKLFF. DNA of the CDR3: TGTGCCAGCAGTCCCTCGGCCAGGGAAAATGAAAAACTGTTTTTT. This chain joins TRBV28 and TRBJ1-4, with D possibly being TRBD1 (5 bases). The V gene lost 5 bases and the J gene lost 5 bases, with 15 bases spanning the gap. CDR1 is MDHEN and CDR2 is SYDVKM in the germline V gene. This CDR3 has 15 amino acids.

J is TRBJ1-1 and V is TRBV27; tentatively, D is TRBD1 (6 bases). This CDR3 spans 18 amino acids. Trimming shortened V by 6 bases and J by 1 base, and 24 bases separated the two germline ends. Per the germline V gene, CDR1 is MNHEY and CDR2 is SMNVEV (reference sequence). The CDR3 DNA reads as TGTGCCAGCAGGCTACATAATATAAAGCGGACAGAGAACACTGAAGCTTTCTTT. Its protein product is CASRLHNIKRTENTEAFF.

V and J are TRBV15 and TRBJ1-6; 12 nucleotides line up with TRBD1. V gave up 1 base and J gave up 7 bases; unmatched junction bases: 5. CDR3 size: 17 residues. Germline values: CDR1 LNHNV, CDR2 YYDKDF (reference sequence). The CDR3 here is CATSRGGQGARNSPLHF. CDR3 DNA sequence: TGTGCCACCAGCAGAGGGGGACAGGGGGCCCGGAATTCACCCCTCCACTTT.

The rearrangement links TRBV6-5 to TRBJ1-3; TRBD1 agrees at 8 bases. The V segment lost 8 bases and the J segment 0 bases; nucleotides outside the gene matches: 3. CDR1 MNHEY and CDR2 SVGAGI come from the germline V gene. The CDR3 runs to 14 residues. This chain's CDR3 is CASAGTGSGNTIYF. The CDR3 DNA sequence: TGTGCCAGCGCCGGGACAGGCTCTGGAAACACCATATATTTT.

In its sample, this clone was seen a few times. V usage is TRBV5-6 and J usage is TRBJ2-1; the match to TRBD2 covers 7 bases. Germline CDR1 SGHDT, CDR2 YYEEEE. The CDR3 runs 15 residues. V was clipped by 1 base and J by 4 bases; unmatched bases: 5. The CDR3 sequence is CASSLPSSGYNEQFF. The CDR3 nucleotides are TGTGCCAGCAGCTTGCCGTCTAGCGGATACAATGAGCAGTTCTTC.

This chain links TRBV19 with TRBJ2-2; D may be TRBD2 (6 bases). CDR1 is LNHDA and CDR2 is SQIVND in the germline V gene (reference sequence). The V end lost 1 base, the J end lost 5 bases, and 8 bases lay between the germline ends. CDR3 length: 14 residues. The CDR3 here is CASSIVAGTGELFF. The CDR3 DNA reads as TGTGCCAGTAGTATAGTCGCGGGGACCGGGGAGCTGTTTTTT.

The gene calls are TRBV7-2 and TRBJ2-5; TRBD1 is a possible D gene (5 bases). Germline loops: CDR1 SGHTA, CDR2 FQGNSA. Trimming pared 7 bases from V and 2 bases from J, leaving 11 bases between. The CDR3 runs 13 residues. DNA for the CDR3: TGTGCCAGCACCTTCAGGGATCAAGAGACCCAGTACTTC. Its translation is CASTFRDQETQYF.

The chain carries TRBV5-1 and TRBJ1-1; D is uncertain. This CDR3 is 12 amino acids long. CDR1 and CDR2 from the germline V gene are SGHRS and YFSETQ. Trimming stripped 3 bases from V and 6 bases from J, with 9 bases between. CDR3 sequence: CASSSEVSEAFF. As DNA, the CDR3 is TGCGCCAGCAGCTCGGAGGTGTCTGAAGCTTTCTTT. The full variable domain, with the rest looked up from reference TRBV5-1 and TRBJ1-1, is KAGVTQTPRYLIKTRGQQVTLSCSPISGHRSVSWYQQTPGQGLQFLFEYFSETQRNKGNFPGRFSGRQFSNSRSEMNVSTLELGDSALYLCASSSEVSEAFFGQGTRLTVV.